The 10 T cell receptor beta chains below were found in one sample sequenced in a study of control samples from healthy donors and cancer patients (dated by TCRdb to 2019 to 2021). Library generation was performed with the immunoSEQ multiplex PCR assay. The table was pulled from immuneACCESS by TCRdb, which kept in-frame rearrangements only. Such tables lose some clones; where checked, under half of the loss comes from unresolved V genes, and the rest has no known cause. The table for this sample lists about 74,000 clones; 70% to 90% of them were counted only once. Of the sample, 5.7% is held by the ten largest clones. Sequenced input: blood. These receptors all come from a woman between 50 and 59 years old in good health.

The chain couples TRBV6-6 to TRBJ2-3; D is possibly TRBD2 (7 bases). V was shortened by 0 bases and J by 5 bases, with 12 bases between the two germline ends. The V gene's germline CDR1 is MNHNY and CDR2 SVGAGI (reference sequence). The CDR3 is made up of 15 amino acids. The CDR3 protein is CASSYSRGRGDTQYF. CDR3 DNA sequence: TGTGCCAGCAGTTACTCGCGGGGGCGGGGAGATACGCAGTATTTT.

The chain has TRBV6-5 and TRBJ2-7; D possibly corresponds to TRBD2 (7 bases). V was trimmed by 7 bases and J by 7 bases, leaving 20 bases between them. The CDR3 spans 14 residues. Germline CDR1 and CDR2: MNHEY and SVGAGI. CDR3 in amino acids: CASTGEGRPGEQYF. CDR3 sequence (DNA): TGTGCCAGCACAGGGGAGGGCAGGCCTGGTGAGCAGTACTTC.

The CDR3 protein is CASSWRDQPQHF. CDR3 coding DNA: TGTGCCAGCAGCTGGAGGGACCAGCCCCAGCATTTT. The chain uses TRBV5-6 and TRBJ1-5, with TRBD1 as a possible D gene (5 bases). Per the germline V gene, CDR1 is SGHDT and CDR2 is YYEEEE. The V end was cut by 3 bases, the J end by 7 bases, with 8 bases between. This CDR3 is 12 amino acids long.

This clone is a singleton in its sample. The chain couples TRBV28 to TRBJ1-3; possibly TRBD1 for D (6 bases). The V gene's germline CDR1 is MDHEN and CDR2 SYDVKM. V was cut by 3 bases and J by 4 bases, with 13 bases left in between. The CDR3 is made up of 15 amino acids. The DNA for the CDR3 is TGTGCCAGCAGTTTGGCCTACAGGGACGGAAACACCATATATTTT. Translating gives CASSLAYRDGNTIYF.

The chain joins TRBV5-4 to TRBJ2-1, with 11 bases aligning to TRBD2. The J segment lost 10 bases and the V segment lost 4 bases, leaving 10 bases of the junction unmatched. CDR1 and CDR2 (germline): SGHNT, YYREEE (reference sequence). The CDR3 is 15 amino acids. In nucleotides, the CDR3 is TGTGCCAGCAGCCGAATTAGCGGGGGGGCCGGGGAGCAGTTCTTC. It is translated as CASSRISGGAGEQFF.

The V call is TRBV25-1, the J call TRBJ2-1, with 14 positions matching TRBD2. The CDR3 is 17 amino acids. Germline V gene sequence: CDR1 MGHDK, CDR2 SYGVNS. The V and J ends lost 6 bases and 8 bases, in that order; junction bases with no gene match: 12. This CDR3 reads CASRRTSGGLRPYEQFF. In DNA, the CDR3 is TGTGCCAGCAGGAGGACTAGCGGGGGGCTTAGGCCCTATGAGCAGTTCTTC.

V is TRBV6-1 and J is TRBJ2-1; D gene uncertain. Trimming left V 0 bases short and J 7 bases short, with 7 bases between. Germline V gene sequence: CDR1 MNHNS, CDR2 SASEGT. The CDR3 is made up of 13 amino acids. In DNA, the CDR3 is TGTGCCAGCAGTGAAGCAGGGATGAATGAGCAGTTCTTC. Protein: CASSEAGMNEQFF.

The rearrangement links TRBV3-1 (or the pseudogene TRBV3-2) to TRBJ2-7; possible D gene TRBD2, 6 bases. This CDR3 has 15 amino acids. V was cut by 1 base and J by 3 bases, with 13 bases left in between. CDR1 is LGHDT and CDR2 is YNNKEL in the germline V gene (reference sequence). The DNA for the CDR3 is TGTGCCAGCAGCCAAGCCCATGGGGGGATCTACGAGCAGTACTTC. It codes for CASSQAHGGIYEQYF.

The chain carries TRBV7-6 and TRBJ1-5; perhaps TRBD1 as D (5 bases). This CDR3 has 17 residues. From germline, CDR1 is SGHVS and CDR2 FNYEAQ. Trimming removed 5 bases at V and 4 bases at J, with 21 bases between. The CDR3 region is CASSQGNAQCLNQPQHF. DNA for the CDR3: TGTGCCAGCAGCCAGGGAAACGCTCAGTGTCTTAATCAGCCCCAGCATTTT. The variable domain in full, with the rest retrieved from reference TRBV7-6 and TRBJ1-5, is GAGVSQSPRYKVTKRGQDVALRCDPISGHVSLYWYRQALGQGPEFLTYFNYEAQQDKSGLPNDRFSAERPEGSISTLTIQRTEQRDSAMYRCASSQGNAQCLNQPQHFGDGTRLSIL.

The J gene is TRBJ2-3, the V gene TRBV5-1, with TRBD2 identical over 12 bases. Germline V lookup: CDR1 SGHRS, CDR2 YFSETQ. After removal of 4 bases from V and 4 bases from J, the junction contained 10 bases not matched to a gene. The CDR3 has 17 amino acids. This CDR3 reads CASSQSGLAGKSDTQYF. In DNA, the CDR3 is TGCGCCAGCAGCCAGAGTGGACTAGCGGGGAAGTCAGATACGCAGTATTTT.